Sequencing of this T cell receptor (beta chain) was carried out in a study of blood T cells in healthy people across ages (dated by TCRdb to about 2015). About the full investigation: In model experiments, template switching captured about one uniquely barcoded TCR beta cDNA molecule for every two T cells. The study analyzed two additional independent replicas of 1 million unique cDNA reads from the same blood draw for two donors, one aged 18 to 30 and one aged 80 or older. The donors were divided into four age groups: young (average around 16 years), middle-aged (under 40), aged (roughly 60) and long-lived (nearly 85). Donors of different ages were randomly distributed across sequencing lanes to avoid experimental bias. To track age-related changes in TCR beta repertoire diversity, the study relied on deep sequencing normalized with unique cDNA molecular identifiers. Broader findings and caveats from the paper: The CMV infection status of donors was not known, potentially confounding age-related changes in expanded clonotypes. The percentage of naive T cells measured by flow cytometry correlated strongly with observed TCR beta diversity. Estimates of total diversity based on one million sequenced T cells were considered lower bounds and underestimates. Because profiling used bulk unsorted PBMCs, naive and antigen-experienced compartments could not be compared conclusively. As age increased, observed TCR beta diversity per million T cells dropped in a roughly linear way, and a significant reduction was already evident by age about 40. Compared with the aged group, the long-lived group had more naive CD4+ T cells, fewer expanded clones and increased TCR diversity, suggesting age selection.

Donors were a few dozen systemically healthy Caucasian individuals from Russia aged roughly 6 to 100 years. About 9.6 milliliters of peripheral blood were collected from each donor into EDTA-treated Vacutainer tubes. Ficoll-Paque density-gradient centrifugation was used to isolate PBMCs, with at least 7 million obtained per sample. Total RNA was extracted from PBMCs with Trizol reagent, with at least 6 micrograms obtained per sample. Naive CD45RAhigh/CD27high T cell percentages were measured by flow cytometry on a PBMC aliquot from every donor. Libraries were built with 5' RACE. TCRdb shows the sequencer as Illumina HiSeq 2500. A second about 6 to 11 cycle PCR used a sample-barcoded 5' primer and a J-beta primer mix. Each TCR beta cDNA molecule received a unique molecular identifier from a template-switch 5' adaptor carrying 12 random nucleotides. At least 3 million CDR3-containing paired-end reads were obtained from each sample. The Mint cDNA synthesis kit, primed by a TRBC-specific oligonucleotide, was used to synthesize first-strand cDNA from all RNA. All cDNA was treated with uracil-DNA glycosylase and then went through a first 18-cycle PCR with the universal primers M1SS and BC2_uni_R. As for how the authors treated the data: Normalization of each sample was performed by random selection of 1 million high-quality reads, each carrying a distinct molecular identifier. Instead of being binned into consensus sequences, reads that shared molecular identifiers were thrown out. MiTCR, set to a Q25 quality threshold and the strictest error-elimination algorithm, was used for CDR3 identification, clonotype clustering and error correction. A nonparametric unseen species model with Euler transformation was used to estimate lower-bound total TCR beta diversity. The public reads were reprocessed in TCRdb via fastp at Q25 and MiXCR, keeping in-frame beta chains. One record per CDR3 amino acid sequence lists the most common genes and DNA. These V and J calls are TCRdb output, not the study's own analysis. For this sample the table gives hundreds of thousands of distinct CDR3 sequences, of which roughly 58% were detected only once. Together, the top ten hold around 37% of the sample.

Of note for this clonotype: This receptor's antigen is unknown. The record has no base qualities; no much larger clone is one base away.

The CDR3 starts with the cysteine, ends with the phenylalanine, and has 16 residues. The DNA shown is the 48-base CDR3, in frame from base 1. The germline V gene encodes CDR1 LGHDT and CDR2 YNNKEL (reference sequence). Trimming leaves V shorter by 5 bases and J shorter by 2 bases, with the junction holding 9 bases beyond the gene matches. The sequenced sample was blood. Recombination linked TRBV3-1 to TRBJ2-5; TRBD2 matches 9 bases in the middle. The sequence was collected from a man aged 60 to 75 in good health. The DNA sequence is as follows: TGTGCCAGCAGCTACAATAGACTAGCGGAACAAGAGACCCAGTACTTC. This encodes CASSYNRLAEQETQYF.